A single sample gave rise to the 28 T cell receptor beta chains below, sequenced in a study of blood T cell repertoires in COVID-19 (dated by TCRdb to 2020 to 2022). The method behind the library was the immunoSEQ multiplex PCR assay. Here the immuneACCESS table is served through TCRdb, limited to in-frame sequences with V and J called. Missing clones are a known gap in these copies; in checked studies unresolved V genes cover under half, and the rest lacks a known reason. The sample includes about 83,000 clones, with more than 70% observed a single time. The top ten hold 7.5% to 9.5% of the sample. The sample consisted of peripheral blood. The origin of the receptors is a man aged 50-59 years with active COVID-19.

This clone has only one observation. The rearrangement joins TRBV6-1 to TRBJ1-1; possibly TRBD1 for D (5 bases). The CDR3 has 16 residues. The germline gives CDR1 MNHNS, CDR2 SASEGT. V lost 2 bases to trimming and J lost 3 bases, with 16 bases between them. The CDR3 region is CASSEPSGLRYTEAFF. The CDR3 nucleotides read TGTGCCAGCAGTGAACCGTCAGGGTTAAGATACACTGAAGCTTTCTTT.

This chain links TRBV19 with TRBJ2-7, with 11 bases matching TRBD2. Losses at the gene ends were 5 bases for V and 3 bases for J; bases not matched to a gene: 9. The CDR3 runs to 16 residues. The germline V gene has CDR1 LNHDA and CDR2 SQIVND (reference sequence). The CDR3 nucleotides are TGTGCCAGTAGTTCGTTAGCGGGAGGGATAAACTACGAGCAGTACTTC. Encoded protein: CASSSLAGGINYEQYF.

Here the CDR3 reads CAWVPDRGLATGELFF. The CDR3 coding sequence is TGTGCCTGGGTCCCAGACAGGGGGCTGGCCACCGGGGAGCTGTTTTTT. The chain is built from TRBV30 and TRBJ2-2; 10 nucleotides line up with TRBD1. J was trimmed by 4 bases and V by 5 bases; bases with no gene match: 10. Germline V gene lookup returns CDR1 GTSNPN and CDR2 SVGIG (reference sequence). CDR3 length: 16 amino acids.

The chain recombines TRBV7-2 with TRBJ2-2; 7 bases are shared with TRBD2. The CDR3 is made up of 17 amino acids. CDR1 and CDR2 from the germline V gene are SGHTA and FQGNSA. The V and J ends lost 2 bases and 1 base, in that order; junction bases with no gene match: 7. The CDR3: CASSLFGGGMNTGELFF. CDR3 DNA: TGTGCCAGCAGCTTATTTGGGGGAGGGATGAACACCGGGGAGCTGTTTTTT.

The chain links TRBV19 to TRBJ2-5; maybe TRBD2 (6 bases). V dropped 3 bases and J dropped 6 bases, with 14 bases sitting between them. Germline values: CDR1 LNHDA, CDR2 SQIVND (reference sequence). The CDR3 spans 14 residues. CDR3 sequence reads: CASSIRLGGQTQYF. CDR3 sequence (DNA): TGTGCCAGTAGTATCCGGTTGGGGGGACAGACCCAGTACTTC.

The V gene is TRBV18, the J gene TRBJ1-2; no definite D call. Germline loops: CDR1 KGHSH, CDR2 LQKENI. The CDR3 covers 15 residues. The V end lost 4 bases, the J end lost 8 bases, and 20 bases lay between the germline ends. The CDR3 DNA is TGTGCCAGCTCACGCCTTGAGGAATCGAAGCGGGGCTACACCTTC. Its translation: CASSRLEESKRGYTF.

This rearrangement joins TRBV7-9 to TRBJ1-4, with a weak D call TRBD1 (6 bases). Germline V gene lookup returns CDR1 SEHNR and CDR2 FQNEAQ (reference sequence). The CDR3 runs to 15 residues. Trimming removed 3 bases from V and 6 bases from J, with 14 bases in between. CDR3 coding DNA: TGTGCCAGCAGCTTCTCGGGTGGGGGCGATGAAAAACTGTTTTTT. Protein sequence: CASSFSGGGDEKLFF.

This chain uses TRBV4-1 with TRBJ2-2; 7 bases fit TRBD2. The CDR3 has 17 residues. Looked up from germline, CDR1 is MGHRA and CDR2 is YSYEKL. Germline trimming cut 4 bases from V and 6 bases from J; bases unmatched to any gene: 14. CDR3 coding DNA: TGCGCCAGCAGCCTGGAAGTTGGACTAGTTAGGGCCGGGGAGCTGTTTTTT. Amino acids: CASSLEVGLVRAGELFF.

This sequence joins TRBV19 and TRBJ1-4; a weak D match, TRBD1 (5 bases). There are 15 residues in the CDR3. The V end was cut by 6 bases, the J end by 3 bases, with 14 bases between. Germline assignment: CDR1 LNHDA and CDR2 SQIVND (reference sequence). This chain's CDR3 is CASRITGGANEKLFF. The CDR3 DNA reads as TGTGCCAGTAGGATTACAGGCGGCGCTAATGAAAAACTGTTTTTT. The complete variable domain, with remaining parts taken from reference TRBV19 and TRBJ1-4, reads DGGITQSPKYLFRKEGQNVTLSCEQNLNHDAMYWYRQDPGQGLRLIYYSQIVNDFQKGDIAEGYSVSREKKESFPLTVTSAQKNPTAFYLCASRITGGANEKLFFGSGTQLSVL.

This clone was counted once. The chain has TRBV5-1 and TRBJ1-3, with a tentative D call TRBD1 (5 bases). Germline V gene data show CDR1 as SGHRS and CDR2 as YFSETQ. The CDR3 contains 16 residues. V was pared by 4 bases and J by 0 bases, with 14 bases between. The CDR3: CASSPEGSLSGNTIYF. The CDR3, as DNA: TGCGCCAGCAGCCCGGAGGGGTCCCTCTCTGGAAACACCATATATTTT.

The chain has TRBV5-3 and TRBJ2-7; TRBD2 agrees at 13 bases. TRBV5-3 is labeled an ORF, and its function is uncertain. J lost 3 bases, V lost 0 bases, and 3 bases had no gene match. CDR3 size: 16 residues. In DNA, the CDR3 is TGTGCCAGAAGCTTGGAGGGGACTAGCGGGATCTACGAGCAGTACTTC. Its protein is CARSLEGTSGIYEQYF.

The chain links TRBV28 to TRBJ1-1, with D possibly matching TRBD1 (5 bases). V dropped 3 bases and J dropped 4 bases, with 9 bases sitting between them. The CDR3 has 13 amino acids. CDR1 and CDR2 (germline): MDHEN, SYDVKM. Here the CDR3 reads CASSFGGGTEAFF. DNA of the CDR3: TGTGCCAGCAGTTTCGGCGGGGGCACTGAAGCTTTCTTT.

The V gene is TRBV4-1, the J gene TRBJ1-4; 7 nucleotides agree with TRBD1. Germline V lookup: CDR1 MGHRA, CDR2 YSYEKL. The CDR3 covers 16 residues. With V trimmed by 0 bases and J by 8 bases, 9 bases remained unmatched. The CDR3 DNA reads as TGCGCCAGCAGCCAAGATTTAGGGGGCCAGGGGGAAAAACTGTTTTTT. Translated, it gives CASSQDLGGQGEKLFF.

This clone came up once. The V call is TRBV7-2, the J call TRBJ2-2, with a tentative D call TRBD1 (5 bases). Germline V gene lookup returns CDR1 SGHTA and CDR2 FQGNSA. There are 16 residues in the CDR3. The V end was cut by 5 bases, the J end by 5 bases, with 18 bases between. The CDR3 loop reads CASSPQGVIITGELFF. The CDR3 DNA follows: TGTGCCAGCAGCCCCCAGGGCGTGATCATTACCGGGGAGCTGTTTTTT.

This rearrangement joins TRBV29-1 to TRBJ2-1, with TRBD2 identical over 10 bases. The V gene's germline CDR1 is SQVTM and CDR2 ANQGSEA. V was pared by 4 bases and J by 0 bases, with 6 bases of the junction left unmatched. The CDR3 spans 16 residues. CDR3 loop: CSVGGLAVSSYNEQFF. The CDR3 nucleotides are TGCAGCGTTGGCGGACTAGCGGTCAGCTCCTACAATGAGCAGTTCTTC.

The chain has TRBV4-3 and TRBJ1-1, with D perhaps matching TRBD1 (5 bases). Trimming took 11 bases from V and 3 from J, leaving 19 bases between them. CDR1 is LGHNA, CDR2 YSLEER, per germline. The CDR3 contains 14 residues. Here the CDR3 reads CAAKAGRGDTEAFF. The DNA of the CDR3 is TGCGCCGCCAAGGCCGGCCGGGGGGACACTGAAGCTTTCTTT.

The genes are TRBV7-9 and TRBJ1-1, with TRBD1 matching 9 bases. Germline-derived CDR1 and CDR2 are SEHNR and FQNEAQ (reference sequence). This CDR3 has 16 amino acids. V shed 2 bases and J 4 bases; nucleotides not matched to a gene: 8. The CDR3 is CASSLPGQGSRTEAFF. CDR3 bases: TGTGCCAGCAGCTTACCGGGACAGGGATCCCGCACTGAAGCTTTCTTT.

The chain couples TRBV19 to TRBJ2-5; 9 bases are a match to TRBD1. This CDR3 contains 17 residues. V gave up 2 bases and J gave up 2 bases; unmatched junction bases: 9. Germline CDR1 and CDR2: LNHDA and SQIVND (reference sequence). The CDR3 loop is CASSISEPGTGQETQYF. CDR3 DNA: TGTGCCAGTAGTATAAGCGAACCCGGGACAGGGCAAGAGACCCAGTACTTC.

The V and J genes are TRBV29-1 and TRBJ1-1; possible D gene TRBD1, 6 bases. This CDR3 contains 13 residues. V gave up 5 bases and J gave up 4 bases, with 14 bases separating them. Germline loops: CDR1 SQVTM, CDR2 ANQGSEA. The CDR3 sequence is CSVNTGPTTEAFF. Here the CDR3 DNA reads TGCAGCGTTAACACAGGGCCGACCACTGAAGCTTTCTTT.

The CDR3 region has the DNA TGTGCCACCCGCTCCGCGCGGGAGAAGCATGAGCAGTTCTTC. Amino acid sequence: CATRSAREKHEQFF. The chain employs TRBV10-3 and TRBJ2-1; 7 bases agree with TRBD2. The germline CDR1 and CDR2 sequences are ENHRY and SYGVKD. This CDR3 has 14 residues. V was clipped by 10 bases and J by 8 bases; unmatched bases: 14.

This CDR3 reads CASSSPRGTNEKLFF. Written as DNA, the CDR3 is TGTGCCAGCAGCTCGCCGAGGGGGACTAATGAAAAACTGTTTTTT. V usage is TRBV7-9 and J usage is TRBJ1-4; the D gene is possibly TRBD1 (6 bases). Trimming left V 4 bases short and J 2 bases short, with 11 bases between. The CDR3 has 15 residues. Germline-derived CDR1 and CDR2 are SEHNR and FQNEAQ (reference sequence).

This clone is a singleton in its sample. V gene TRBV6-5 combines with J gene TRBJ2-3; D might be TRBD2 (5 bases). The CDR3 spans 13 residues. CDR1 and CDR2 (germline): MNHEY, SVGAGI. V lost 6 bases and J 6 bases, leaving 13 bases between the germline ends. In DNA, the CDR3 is TGTGCCAGCAGCCCCGCCGGGGTGGATACGCAGTATTTT. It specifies CASSPAGVDTQYF.

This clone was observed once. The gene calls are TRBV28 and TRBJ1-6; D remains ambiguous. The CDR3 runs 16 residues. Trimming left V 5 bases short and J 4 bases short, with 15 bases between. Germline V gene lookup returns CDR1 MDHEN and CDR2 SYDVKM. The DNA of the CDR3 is TGTGCCAGCAGTGTATCGCGGGCCTCTTATAATTCACCCCTCCACTTT. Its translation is CASSVSRASYNSPLHF.

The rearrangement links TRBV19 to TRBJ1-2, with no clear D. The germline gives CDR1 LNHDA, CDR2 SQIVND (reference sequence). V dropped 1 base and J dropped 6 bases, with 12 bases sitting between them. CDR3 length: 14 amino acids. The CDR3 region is CASSIVRAFDGYTF. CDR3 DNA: TGTGCCAGTAGTATAGTCCGCGCGTTCGATGGCTACACCTTC.

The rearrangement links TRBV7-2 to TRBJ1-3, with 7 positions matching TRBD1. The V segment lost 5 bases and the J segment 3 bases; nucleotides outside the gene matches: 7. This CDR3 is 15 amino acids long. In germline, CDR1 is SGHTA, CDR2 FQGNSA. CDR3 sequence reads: CASSQGTEYGNTIYF. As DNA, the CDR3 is TGTGCCAGCAGCCAGGGGACAGAGTATGGAAACACCATATATTTT.

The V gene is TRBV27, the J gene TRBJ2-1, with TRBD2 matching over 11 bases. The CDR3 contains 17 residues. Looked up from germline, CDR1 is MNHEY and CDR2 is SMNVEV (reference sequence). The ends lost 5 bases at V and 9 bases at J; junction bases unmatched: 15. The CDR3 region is CASSTSGLAERISEQFF. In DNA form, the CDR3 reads TGTGCCAGCAGTACCTCGGGACTAGCGGAAAGAATCAGTGAGCAGTTCTTC.

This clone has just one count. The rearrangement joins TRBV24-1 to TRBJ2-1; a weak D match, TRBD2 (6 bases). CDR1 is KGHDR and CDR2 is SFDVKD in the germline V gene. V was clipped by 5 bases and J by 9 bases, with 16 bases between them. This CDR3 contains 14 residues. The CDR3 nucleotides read TGTGCCACCAGTGGCGTGGGAGGAGGTGGTGAGCAGTTCTTC. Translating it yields CATSGVGGGGEQFF.

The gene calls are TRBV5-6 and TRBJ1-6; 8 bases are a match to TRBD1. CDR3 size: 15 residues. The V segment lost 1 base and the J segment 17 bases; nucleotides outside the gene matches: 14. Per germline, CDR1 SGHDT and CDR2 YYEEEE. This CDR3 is CASSLYQSGGNAIHF. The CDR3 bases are TGTGCCAGCAGCTTGTATCAATCAGGGGGCAACGCAATCCACTTT.